The 8 T cell receptor beta chains below all came from one sample that was sequenced in a study of beta chain features in type 1 diabetes. Expressed TCRB transcripts were sequenced after all isolated RNA was converted to cDNA. Measured with immunoSEQ multiplex PCR; TCRdb has only the in-frame clones, and not every one. The sample lists fewer than 350,000 clones, approximately 8.1% seen once, with under 1.3% in the top ten. Sequencing used central memory CD4+ T cells from blood. These receptors originate from a woman younger than 35 in good health.

The chain joins TRBV5-6 to TRBJ2-7; D is ambiguous. Germline loops: CDR1 SGHDT, CDR2 YYEEEE. The V and J ends lost 2 bases and 4 bases respectively, with 10 bases between them. The CDR3 covers 13 residues. The CDR3 nucleotides read TGTGCCAGCAGCTTCGACACTCTTTACGAGCAGTACGTC. Protein: CASSFDTLYEQYV.

V is TRBV7-2 and J is TRBJ2-1; D call uncertain. Trimming removed 1 base from V and 5 bases from J, with 6 bases in between. This CDR3 spans 13 amino acids. Germline loops: CDR1 SGHTA, CDR2 FQGNSA. The CDR3 region is CASSLDVHNEQFF. The CDR3 DNA reads as TGTGCCAGCAGCTTAGACGTTCACAATGAGCAGTTCTTC.

With respect to this clone: Other nucleotide sequences in the sample specify the same CDR3. This chain joins TRBV6-5 and TRBJ2-5; TRBD1 or TRBD2 may be the D gene (5 bases each). Trimming took off 2 bases at V and 2 bases at J, with 6 bases between the two ends. Germline values: CDR1 MNHEY, CDR2 SVGAGI. The CDR3 totals 13 residues. The CDR3 DNA sequence: TGTGCCAGCAGTTACGGGGGTCAAGAGACCCAGTACTTC. Translating gives CASSYGGQETQYF.

In this sample, this clone turned up a few times. The chain recombines TRBV7-3 with TRBJ2-3; D unresolved. Germline V gene lookup returns CDR1 SGHTA and CDR2 FQGTGA. This CDR3 has 13 residues. Trimming cost V 4 bases and J 5 bases, with 10 bases left between them. CDR3 residues: CASSSSRGDTQYF. DNA of the CDR3: TGTGCCAGCAGCTCCTCTCGAGGAGATACGCAGTATTTT.

This clone was detected a few times. This sequence joins TRBV5-1 and TRBJ1-2; TRBD1 aligns across 8 bases. The CDR3 is 14 residues long. Germline-derived CDR1 and CDR2 are SGHRS and YFSETQ. V gave up 2 bases and J gave up 6 bases; unmatched junction bases: 6. CDR3: CASSFSGQGNGYTF. CDR3 coding DNA: TGCGCCAGCAGCTTTAGTGGACAGGGTAATGGCTACACCTTC. The variable domain in full, completed from reference TRBV5-1 and TRBJ1-2, reads KAGVTQTPRYLIKTRGQQVTLSCSPISGHRSVSWYQQTPGQGLQFLFEYFSETQRNKGNFPGRFSGRQFSNSRSEMNVSTLELGDSALYLCASSFSGQGNGYTFGSGTRLTVV.

The chain couples TRBV10-3 to TRBJ2-5, with D perhaps matching TRBD2 (5 bases). The CDR3 runs 14 residues. V was pared by 0 bases and J by 4 bases, with 9 bases between. Germline values: CDR1 ENHRY, CDR2 SYGVKD. CDR3 nucleotides: TGTGCCATCAGTGAGTCGTTCGGGATAGAGACCCAGTACTTC. Translating it yields CAISESFGIETQYF.

The CDR3 DNA sequence: TGTGCCAGTAGTCTCGGACAGGGGAGGGATGAAGCTTTCTTT. Translated, it gives CASSLGQGRDEAFF. V gene TRBV19 combines with J gene TRBJ1-1, with TRBD1 matching 9 bases. Per the germline V gene, CDR1 is LNHDA and CDR2 is SQIVND (reference sequence). The J segment lost 7 bases and the V segment lost 5 bases, leaving 8 bases of the junction unmatched. This CDR3 contains 14 residues.

The rearrangement links TRBV4-2 to TRBJ2-5; 9 bases fit TRBD2. V lost 5 bases and J lost 0; bases outside the gene matches: 7. The CDR3 sequence is 16 residues long. The germline V gene encodes CDR1 LGHNA and CDR2 YNFKEQ. The CDR3: CASSAGTSRHQETQYF. The DNA for the CDR3 is TGTGCCAGCAGCGCGGGGACTAGCAGACACCAAGAGACCCAGTACTTC.